This T cell receptor beta chain is drawn from a study of shared clonotypes between healthy human individuals (dated by TCRdb to the early 2020s). Describing the broader study: The cohort comprised a couple of women and a few men aged 18 to 49 years. Per donor, leukapheresis produced somewhere between about 0.94 and 10 billion PBMCs. For each donor, CD4 naive and CD4 memory were each run on three plates, CD8 naive on two plates, and CD8 memory on one plate. To increase sequencing depth and limit assay-specific biases, different laboratories used diverse techniques to prepare libraries and sequence TCR repertoires. To estimate repertoire size and how much clonotypes are shared between individuals, the study performed deep sequencing of blood TCR repertoires from about 5 healthy adults. What the research found in general, with its limitations: Larger estimated clonotype richness was generally found for naive subsets than for memory subsets. Pairwise subsampling indicated that sequencing depth was expected to affect the degree of clonotype sharing among donors. About 5% of naive CD4, 3.5% of naive CD8, around 2.3% of memory CD4, and 0.35% to 0.5% of memory CD8 clonotypes were shared across several donors. Because the study included a small number of donors, the genetic and exposure-history diversity represented was limited. Even with the large sequencing depth, rarefaction of the sorted-subset datasets indicated that sequencing was incomplete. Higher generation probabilities were observed for clonotypes shared by all four sorted-subset donors than for non-shared clonotypes. Sampling was restricted to blood, and TCR repertoires in tissues likely differ from the TCR repertoires found in blood.

As regards this clone: It has no known antigen specificity. No base quality information exists; no much larger clone differs at one position.

The CDR3 covers 17 residues, taking in both the cysteine and the phenylalanine. Only the CDR3 region is kept as DNA, spanning 51 bases read in frame from base 1. CDR1 LNHDA and CDR2 SQIVND were looked up in the germline V gene (reference sequence). The germline V end is reduced by 1 base and the J end by 1 base; junction bases left unmatched: 5. Using the deep immunoSEQ assay, multiplex PCR amplified TCR CDR3 regions from genomic DNA. Genomic DNA extracted from each cell subset was distributed evenly over all wells of several immunoSEQ 96-well plates, and each plate served as one replicate. Each replicate PCR for sorted subsets received around 200 ng genomic DNA, equal to about 30,000 T cell genomes. Purified libraries were quantified with a Qubit 3.0 fluorometer, sized on a Bioanalyzer 2100, and re-quantified with the KAPA Library Quantification kit. Every immunoSEQ 96-well plate was sequenced on a separate single-read 150-cycle Illumina NextSeq 550 flow cell. As for the authors' bioinformatics: Because the immunoSEQ output held only junctional sequences and lacked quality scores, the filtering could not match the filtering applied to full-length reads. Sequences were annotated with PyIR, a Python wrapper for IgBLAST v1.9, and V/J genes and CDR3 were assigned using IMGT germline references. Reads were filtered out if the reads had weak V/J assignments (E-value above 1e-6), no CDR3, stop codons, out-of-frame junctions, or ambiguous translated residues. V3J clonotypes were defined as sequences sharing the same inferred V gene, J gene, and CDR3 amino acid sequence. Percentage overlap between repertoires was calculated by dividing the number of shared unique clonotypes by the size of the smaller repertoire. RTK rarefaction, the Chao1 estimator, and Recon v2.1 estimates of unobserved clonotypes were used to assess repertoire richness. For all TCRbeta clonotypes obtained by the gDNA method from a handful of donors, generation probabilities were computed with OLGA. The clones in this table, taken by TCRdb from immuneACCESS, are in-frame only. Not every clone is retained; where verified, under half of the shortfall comes from an unresolved V gene, and the cause of the rest is unknown. That table supplies the V and J calls and clone size; D and trimming were determined from the DNA. In all, the sample holds 1.4 million or so clones, and just under 99% of those were seen once. The top ten clonotypes cover 0.36% of the sample.

Healthy HIV-negative adults with no recently reported acute infections or vaccinations were included as donors. Every donor was a Caucasian adult living in Nashville, Tennessee, USA. CD4+ T cells were enriched by magnetic negative selection; naive cells were then positively selected on CD45RA, and the negative fraction formed the memory subset. Blood was collected by leukapheresis, and PBMCs were isolated by Ficoll-Histopaque density gradient centrifugation and then cryopreserved in liquid nitrogen vapor phase. Analytical flow cytometry was used to check the purity and quantity of every magnetically sorted T cell population. Genomic DNA was isolated from each sorted fraction and quantified by UV absorbance on a Nanodrop 2000c.

The sequencing input was naive CD4+ T cells sorted from blood. Interpreted using the paper, the cell subset or site label stands for: CD45RA+ positively selected. The rearrangement combines TRBV19 with TRBJ2-1, with 9 central nucleotides matching TRBD1. The receptor was isolated from a man aged 25-40 years in good health. The base sequence is TGTGCCAGTAGTATAGTAAGAGGACAGGGGTCCTACAATGAGCAGTTCTTC. Translated, it gives CASSIVRGQGSYNEQFF.